This T cell receptor (beta chain) was retrieved from a study of T cells in Graves' hyperthyroidism and ophthalmopathy. Germline V CDR1 and CDR2: DFQATT, SNEGSKA (reference sequence). This CDR3 has 15 amino acids. The V end was cut by 6 bases, the J end by 7 bases, with 22 bases between. Broader study findings: Through a model of 13 V-J features, ophthalmopathy was separated from stable hyperthyroidism. Blood samples included most of the expanded thyroid clonotypes exceeding 0.001.

On this clonotype: Its antigen is undetermined.

Amplification targeted TCR beta CDR3 regions from RNA transcripts. The HTBI primer set was used in a first-round RT-PCR of the TCR CDR3. Via MiXCR, TCRdb re-called the multiplex PCR reads, giving one row per CDR3 protein. Of 30,000 to 40,000 distinct CDR3 sequences listed, 40% to 60% are singletons. In the ophthalmopathy cohort, Clinical Activity Score was at least 3, NOSPECS grade at least 4, and duration under 3 months. Uncontrolled infection, other autoimmune disease, pregnancy or lactation excluded patients. The chain recombines TRBV20-1 with TRBJ1-5, with a possible D match to TRBD1 (5 bases). The sequence came from a man between 40 and 49 years old with Graves' ophthalmopathy. The source material was blood. CDR3 in DNA: TGCAGTGCGCCAGGGAGGGTTTGGGATGAGCAGCCCCAGCATTTT. This encodes CSAPGRVWDEQPQHF.